A selection of T cell receptor beta chains follows, all from one sample in a study of cytomegalovirus exposure and HLA in healthy donors. Libraries were prepared by immunoSEQ multiplex PCR; TCRdb keeps only in-frame clonotypes and omits some of them. The repertoire holds hundreds of thousands of clones, with 65% to 90% as singletons. The sequenced sample consisted of PBMCs. The origin of the receptors is a girl aged 10 to 17 in good health and CMV-seronegative. The CDR3 runs from the conserved cysteine through the conserved F or W. D genes are given only for firm matches. Rows give clone size only sometimes, using once, few, many, or a class for an expanded clone.

len,d_gene,v_gene,j_gene,abundance,CDR3aa,CDR3nt
15,TRBD1,TRBV6-5,TRBJ2-2,few,CASRLGQGVTGELFF,TGTGCCAGCCGACTTGGACAGGGGGTCACCGGGGAGCTGTTTTTT
15,TRBD1,TRBV5-1,TRBJ2-3,NA,CASSRTGAYTDTQYF,TGCGCCAGCAGCAGGACAGGGGCGTACACAGATACGCAGTATTTT
16,TRBD1,TRBV28,TRBJ2-3,few,CASSEPPGQGTDTQYF,TGTGCCAGCAGTGAACCGCCGGGACAGGGTACAGATACGCAGTATTTT
12,NA,TRBV7-8,TRBJ1-1,NA,CASSLSSWAPFF,TGTGCCAGCAGCTTATCGTCTTGGGCCCCTTTCTTT
20,TRBD1,TRBV18,TRBJ1-6,NA,CASSPAFSLYRGRDNSPLHF,TGTGCCAGCTCACCCGCGTTCTCCCTGTACAGGGGTAGGGATAATTCACCCCTCCACTTT
14,NA,TRBV4-1,TRBJ1-1,NA,CASSQDPRNTEAFF,TGCGCCAGCAGCCAAGATCCGAGGAACACTGAAGCTTTCTTT
14,NA,TRBV7-7,TRBJ2-5,NA,CASSLHEGSETQYF,TGTGCTAGCAGCTTACACGAGGGTTCAGAGACCCAGTACTTC
14,NA,TRBV7-2,TRBJ1-4,once,CASSFVAASEKLFF,TGTGCCAGCAGCTTCGTCGCGGCCAGTGAAAAACTGTTTTTT
14,NA,TRBV15,TRBJ2-7,NA,CATSRAQVNYEQYF,TGTGCCACCAGCAGAGCGCAGGTCAACTACGAGCAGTACTTC
16,NA,TRBV4-3,TRBJ1-2,NA,CASSQDPATGSVSYTF,TGCGCCAGCAGCCAAGATCCCGCCACAGGGTCTGTAAGCTACACCTTC
10,NA,TRBV7-9,TRBJ2-5,NA,CASGGETQYF,TGCGCCTCTGGGGGGGAGACCCAGTACTTC
17,TRBD2,TRBV27,TRBJ2-5,once,CANPTRAQAPRGETQYF,TGTGCCAACCCGACGAGGGCCCAAGCCCCGCGGGGGGAGACCCAGTACTTC
16,TRBD2,TRBV2,TRBJ2-1,NA,CASSEASPLAGVRQFF,TGTGCCAGCAGTGAAGCCTCTCCTTTAGCGGGAGTAAGGCAGTTCTTC
19,TRBD2,TRBV9,TRBJ2-3,NA,CASSSMGLAGGGGTDTQYF,TGTGCCAGCAGCTCAATGGGGCTAGCGGGAGGAGGAGGCACAGATACGCAGTATTTT
14,TRBD2,TRBV27,TRBJ2-3,NA,CASSYSGSTDTQYF,TGTGCCAGCAGTTATAGCGGGAGCACAGATACGCAGTATTTT
13,TRBD2,TRBV27,TRBJ2-7,NA,CASSYSGNYEQYF,TGTGCCAGCAGTTATAGCGGGAACTACGAGCAGTACTTC
16,NA,TRBV7-9,TRBJ2-6,NA,CASSLGHLSGANVLTF,TGTGCCAGCAGCCTCGGACACCTCTCTGGGGCCAACGTCCTGACTTTC
16,TRBD2,TRBV27,TRBJ2-2,NA,CASSLAGGIYTGELFF,TGTGCCAGCAGTTTAGCGGGGGGGATCTACACCGGGGAGCTGTTTTTT
20,TRBD1,TRBV19,TRBJ2-2,NA,CARTIPGGTGAYLNTGELFF,TGTGCCCGGACGATTCCGGGCGGGACAGGGGCTTACCTGAACACCGGGGAGCTGTTTTTT
19,NA,TRBV23-1,TRBJ2-7,NA,CASSQSGRPEDSSEYEQYF,TGCGCCAGCAGTCAATCGGGACGGCCCGAGGACAGTTCGGAGTACGAGCAGTACTTC
14,TRBD1,TRBV6-5,TRBJ1-1,few,CASSTGTGHTEAFF,TGTGCCAGCAGTACCGGGACAGGGCACACTGAAGCTTTCTTT
15,TRBD1,TRBV7-2,TRBJ1-2,NA,CASSFPGTGVYGYTF,TGTGCCAGCAGCTTTCCTGGGACAGGGGTCTATGGCTACACCTTC
13,NA,TRBV5-1,TRBJ2-7,NA,CASSLGGGDKQYF,TGCGCCAGCAGCTTGGGAGGTGGAGATAAGCAGTACTTC
13,NA,TRBV2,TRBJ2-4,NA,CASKRGQENIQYF,TGTGCCAGCAAAAGGGGACAAGAAAACATTCAGTACTTC
14,NA,TRBV30,TRBJ2-5,NA,CAWRPQGSQETQYF,TGTGCCTGGAGGCCACAGGGATCCCAAGAGACCCAGTACTTC
11,NA,TRBV10-3,TRBJ2-7,NA,CAISGSYEQYF,TGTGCCATCAGTGGTAGTTACGAGCAGTACTTC
14,TRBD1,TRBV28,TRBJ1-2,NA,CASRTQGERYGYTF,TGTGCCAGCAGGACACAGGGGGAACGCTATGGCTACACCTTC
15,NA,TRBV5-1,TRBJ1-3,NA,CASSGGSAGKNTIYF,TGCGCCAGCAGCGGGGGCTCCGCTGGGAAAAACACCATATATTTT
12,NA,TRBV7-6,TRBJ1-5,NA,CASSFVGQPQHF,TGTGCCAGCAGCTTCGTCGGTCAGCCCCAGCATTTT
16,NA,TRBV19,TRBJ2-5,NA,CASSIGWGLDQETQYF,TGTGCCAGTAGTATCGGTTGGGGCCTGGATCAAGAGACCCAGTACTTC
15,TRBD2,TRBV9,TRBJ2-1,NA,CASSVGLAGGGEQFF,TGTGCCAGCAGCGTAGGGCTAGCGGGGGGCGGGGAGCAGTTCTTC
14,TRBD1,TRBV28,TRBJ2-3,NA,CASRPGGSTDTQYF,TGTGCCAGCAGGCCAGGGGGCTCAACAGATACGCAGTATTTT
15,TRBD1,TRBV10-3,TRBJ1-3,NA,CAIRKDRDSGNTIYF,TGTGCCATCAGAAAAGACAGGGACTCTGGAAACACCATATATTTT
13,NA,TRBV27,TRBJ2-7,NA,CASSLSATYEQYF,TGTGCCAGCAGTTTATCAGCCACCTACGAGCAGTACTTC